This TCR beta chain came from a study of OX40 agonist ivuxolimab in advanced cancers. In the study overall: Ivuxolimab was an agonistic, fully human IgG2 monoclonal antibody directed against OX40 (CD134), a costimulatory receptor. Three dose-escalation patients achieved partial responses, one with hepatocellular carcinoma and two with cutaneous melanoma. Prior anti-PD-1, anti-PD-L1 or anti-CTLA-4 therapy was permitted, and approximately 41% of dose-escalation patients had received checkpoint inhibitors. The dose-escalation cohort was roughly 80% male with a mean age of approximately 60 years, ranging from about 20 to 80. Intravenous ivuxolimab was administered to patients every 2 weeks at six dose levels: 0.01, 0.1, 0.3, 1.5, 3 and 10 mg/kg. The purpose of peripheral TCRbeta sequencing was to test whether ivuxolimab changed TCR sequence diversity and led to clonal T-cell expansion. The paper describes the monotherapy dose-escalation part (N of about 54 patients) of the phase I trial of ivuxolimab. Among the 52 dose-escalation patients, some 19 had hepatocellular carcinoma, around 15 melanoma, 9 renal cell carcinoma and 9 head and neck cancer.

The trial excluded patients who had a history of autoimmune disease or who were on systemic immunosuppression. In every dose cohort, peripheral blood was drawn for TCR sequencing at baseline, cycle 4 day 1, and cycle 7 day 1. The samples were taken from a phase I, first-in-human, multicenter, open-label dose-escalation trial of ivuxolimab. Adults with locally advanced or metastatic melanoma, renal cell carcinoma, hepatocellular carcinoma or head and neck squamous cell carcinoma were enrolled in the trial. Before TCR sequencing, CD4+ T cells and CD8+ T cells from peripheral blood were sorted into separate populations. CDR1 and CDR2 are drawn from the germline V gene: SNHLY, FYNNEI. Trimming costs V 7 bases and J 10 bases, and their ends lie 14 bases apart. The CDR3, cysteine through phenylalanine, is 12 amino acids long. The retained sequence is limited to the CDR3, 36 bases, with the frame set at the first base.

With regard to this clone: Its antigen is unknown. Per-base quality was not reported, and no clone a single base away is much larger than it.

Study-wide conclusions, independent of this receptor: The antigen specificity of the clonally expanded peripheral T cells was not determined. In partial responders in the 0.1-3.0 mg/kg groups, normalized peripheral clonal expansion was found to be among the lowest, especially among CD8+ T cells. At doses of 0.1 to 3.0 mg/kg, clonal expansion of both CD4+ and CD8+ blood T cells was observed from baseline to week 6. On average, CD8+ T cells showed more expanded clones than CD4+ T cells after ivuxolimab. Low levels of normalized T-cell clonal expansion were also seen in some nonresponding patients.

Genomic DNA was isolated from the sorted cells so that the TCRbeta CDR3 region could be sequenced. The immunoSEQ Assay was used to sequence the TCRbeta CDR3 regions. TCRdb carries this immuneACCESS record with in-frame sequences only. Its versions omit some clonotypes, under half of them owing to an unresolved V gene in the studies checked, with the rest unexplained. The sample contains around 80,000 clones, around 86% of them found a single time. Together, the top ten hold about 3% of the sample. The V gene is TRBV2 and the J gene is TRBJ1-5, with an unclear D gene assignment. The sequence came from an adult with an advanced solid tumor such as melanoma, head and neck, liver or kidney cancer. The source material was CD4+ or CD8+ T cells sorted from blood, sampled in a trial of the OX40 agonist ivuxolimab. CDR3 loop: CASNLSPGPQHF. The bases read TGTGCCAGCAACCTATCTCCAGGCCCCCAGCATTTT.